Listed below are T cell receptor beta chains from one sample, sequenced in a study of T cell changes during pregnancy in multiple sclerosis. The repertoire was sequenced with immunoSEQ multiplex PCR; TCRdb's copy has only in-frame clones and lacks some. The repertoire includes roughly 88,000 clones, approximately 92% of them detected once, and roughly 1.4% sits in the top ten. The sequences come from peripheral blood, collected in the first trimester of pregnancy. The receptors were sampled from a female donor with multiple sclerosis, enrolled in a pregnancy study. CDR3s include the opening cysteine and the closing phenylalanine or tryptophan. Each record gives: J gene, V gene, D gene, clone size, CDR3 DNA, CDR3 protein. A D gene is named only where the DNA matches it firmly. Some rows mark clone size as missing; the rest say once, few, many or name a class of expanded clone.

J gene: TRBJ2-3; V gene: TRBV20-1; D gene: NA; clone size: NA; CDR3 DNA: TGCAGTGCTGAGGATCCTGAGTACGAATCATTT; CDR3 protein: CSAEDPEYESF
J gene: TRBJ2-3; V gene: TRBV4-1; D gene: TRBD2; clone size: NA; CDR3 DNA: TGCGCCAGCAGCCTCACTAGCGGAGCTAGCACAGATACGCAGTATTTT; CDR3 protein: CASSLTSGASTDTQYF
J gene: TRBJ2-2; V gene: TRBV19; D gene: TRBD1; clone size: NA; CDR3 DNA: TGTGCCAGTAGTATTTACACAGGGGGGACCGGGGAGCTGTTTTTT; CDR3 protein: CASSIYTGGTGELFF
J gene: TRBJ2-5; V gene: TRBV29-1; D gene: TRBD1; clone size: NA; CDR3 DNA: TGCAGCGTTGCGTCAGGGGGCGAGACCCAGTACTTC; CDR3 protein: CSVASGGETQYF
J gene: TRBJ2-1; V gene: TRBV5-1; D gene: TRBD2; clone size: NA; CDR3 DNA: TGCGCCAGCAGCTTGAGGCTAGCGGGAGGGTGGAATGAGCAGTTCTTC; CDR3 protein: CASSLRLAGGWNEQFF
J gene: TRBJ2-7; V gene: TRBV6-5; D gene: NA; clone size: NA; CDR3 DNA: TGTGCCAGCAGTCGGCCGGGTGGGAGGGAGCAGTACTTC; CDR3 protein: CASSRPGGREQYF
J gene: TRBJ2-2; V gene: TRBV28; D gene: TRBD2; clone size: NA; CDR3 DNA: TGTGCCAGCAGTAACGTTTTAGCGGGAGTGAGCACCGGGGAGCTGTTTTTT; CDR3 protein: CASSNVLAGVSTGELFF
J gene: TRBJ2-7; V gene: TRBV29-1; D gene: TRBD1; clone size: NA; CDR3 DNA: TGCAGCGTAGAAGGACAGGACTACGAGCAGTACTTC; CDR3 protein: CSVEGQDYEQYF
J gene: TRBJ2-1; V gene: TRBV7-9; D gene: TRBD2; clone size: NA; CDR3 DNA: TGTGCCAGCAGCTCCGGGACTAGCCACAATGAGCAGTTCTTC; CDR3 protein: CASSSGTSHNEQFF
J gene: TRBJ2-7; V gene: TRBV7-2; D gene: TRBD2; clone size: NA; CDR3 DNA: TGTGCCAGCAGCTTAGAACTAGCGGGGTACGAGCAGTACTTC; CDR3 protein: CASSLELAGYEQYF
J gene: TRBJ2-7; V gene: TRBV7-8; D gene: NA; clone size: once; CDR3 DNA: TGTGCCAGCAGCTTATTTGTGTGGCACGAGCAGTACTTC; CDR3 protein: CASSLFVWHEQYF
J gene: TRBJ1-3; V gene: TRBV7-9; D gene: NA; clone size: NA; CDR3 DNA: TGTGCCAGCAGCCTCGAGCGGAACACCATATATTTT; CDR3 protein: CASSLERNTIYF
J gene: TRBJ2-3; V gene: TRBV18; D gene: TRBD2; clone size: NA; CDR3 DNA: TGTGCCAGCTCACCCGAACCGGGACTAGATACAGATACGCAGTATTTT; CDR3 protein: CASSPEPGLDTDTQYF
J gene: TRBJ2-7; V gene: TRBV6-1; D gene: NA; clone size: NA; CDR3 DNA: TGTGCCAGCAGTGAAGCCTCGGGGAGCGAGCAGTACTTC; CDR3 protein: CASSEASGSEQYF
J gene: TRBJ2-5; V gene: TRBV10-3; D gene: TRBD2; clone size: NA; CDR3 DNA: TGTGCCATCAGTGAGTCACTAGCGGACTCTCGGACCCAGTACTTC; CDR3 protein: CAISESLADSRTQYF
J gene: TRBJ1-1; V gene: TRBV28; D gene: NA; clone size: NA; CDR3 DNA: TGTGCCAGCAGGAAAGGGGGGGCTGAAGCTTTCTTT; CDR3 protein: CASRKGGAEAFF
J gene: TRBJ2-2; V gene: TRBV9; D gene: TRBD1; clone size: NA; CDR3 DNA: TGTGCCAGCAGCACCCGGACAGGGGGGTCTTCCGGGGAGCTGTTTTTT; CDR3 protein: CASSTRTGGSSGELFF
J gene: TRBJ1-4; V gene: TRBV6-1; D gene: NA; clone size: NA; CDR3 DNA: TGTGCCAGCAGTGTTACAGGATCACTCAATGAAAAACTGTTTTTT; CDR3 protein: CASSVTGSLNEKLFF
J gene: TRBJ2-2; V gene: TRBV5-6; D gene: TRBD2; clone size: once; CDR3 DNA: TGTGCCAGCAGCTCCGTCCCGATAGCGGGAGGTCACACCGGGGAGCTGTTTTTT; CDR3 protein: CASSSVPIAGGHTGELFF
J gene: TRBJ2-7; V gene: TRBV5-6; D gene: TRBD2; clone size: NA; CDR3 DNA: TGTGCCAGCAGCTTGTGGGGAGGGAACGAGCAGTACTTC; CDR3 protein: CASSLWGGNEQYF
J gene: TRBJ1-2; V gene: TRBV30; D gene: NA; clone size: NA; CDR3 DNA: TGTGCCTGGAGTGTGCCTCCAGGGGCGGGCTATGGCTACACCTTC; CDR3 protein: CAWSVPPGAGYGYTF
J gene: TRBJ1-5; V gene: TRBV19; D gene: NA; clone size: few; CDR3 DNA: TGTGCCAGTAGTATAGACAGGCTTCACGATCAGCCCCAGCATTTT; CDR3 protein: CASSIDRLHDQPQHF
J gene: TRBJ2-3; V gene: TRBV27; D gene: NA; clone size: NA; CDR3 DNA: TGTGCCAGCAGCACCTTTCTAGCCGATACGCAGTATTTT; CDR3 protein: CASSTFLADTQYF
J gene: TRBJ1-3; V gene: TRBV7-8; D gene: NA; clone size: NA; CDR3 DNA: TGTGCCAGCAGCCCCGGGGGTCTTAACCCTGGAAACACCATATATTTT; CDR3 protein: CASSPGGLNPGNTIYF
J gene: TRBJ1-1; V gene: TRBV19; D gene: TRBD1; clone size: NA; CDR3 DNA: TGTGCCAGTACCATCGGGGGAGGGACAGGGAACACTGAAGCTTTCTTT; CDR3 protein: CASTIGGGTGNTEAFF
J gene: TRBJ1-5; V gene: TRBV5-6; D gene: NA; clone size: NA; CDR3 DNA: TGTGCCAGCAATCTAAGACAGCATAGCAATCAGCCCCAGCATTTT; CDR3 protein: CASNLRQHSNQPQHF
J gene: TRBJ1-5; V gene: TRBV6-1; D gene: NA; clone size: few; CDR3 DNA: TGTGCCAGCAGTGAAATCCGTGCGGGGCCCCAGCATTTT; CDR3 protein: CASSEIRAGPQHF
J gene: TRBJ2-2; V gene: TRBV7-9; D gene: NA; clone size: NA; CDR3 DNA: TGTGCCAGGTCCCCTGGCGGGATCCCCGGGGAGCTGTTTTTT; CDR3 protein: CARSPGGIPGELFF
J gene: TRBJ2-5; V gene: TRBV19; D gene: NA; clone size: NA; CDR3 DNA: TGTGCCAGTACCACACTGGGAGGGGGAGAGACCCAGTACTTC; CDR3 protein: CASTTLGGGETQYF
J gene: TRBJ2-7; V gene: TRBV5-5; D gene: TRBD1; clone size: once; CDR3 DNA: TGTGCCAGCAGCTCCCACGGGACAGGGATCGAGCAGTACTTC; CDR3 protein: CASSSHGTGIEQYF
J gene: TRBJ2-5; V gene: TRBV5-1; D gene: TRBD1; clone size: NA; CDR3 DNA: TGCGCCAGCAGCTTAACAGGGGAGAGGCACTTC; CDR3 protein: CASSLTGERHF
J gene: TRBJ2-1; V gene: TRBV6-1; D gene: NA; clone size: NA; CDR3 DNA: TGTGCCAGTTTCGGACAAGAGGTTGAGCAGTTCTTC; CDR3 protein: CASFGQEVEQFF
J gene: TRBJ2-7; V gene: TRBV30; D gene: TRBD1; clone size: NA; CDR3 DNA: TGTGCCTGGAGCGAGGGACAGGGAACCCTCGGAGGGTACTTC; CDR3 protein: CAWSEGQGTLGGYF
J gene: TRBJ2-1; V gene: TRBV7-9; D gene: NA; clone size: NA; CDR3 DNA: TGTGCCAGCAGCACCTTGGGGGGGCTAGCGGAATACAATGAGCAGTTCTTC; CDR3 protein: CASSTLGGLAEYNEQFF
J gene: TRBJ1-5; V gene: TRBV28; D gene: TRBD1; clone size: NA; CDR3 DNA: TGTGCCAGCAGGAAACAGGGGGATCAGCCCCAGCATTTT; CDR3 protein: CASRKQGDQPQHF
J gene: TRBJ2-6; V gene: TRBV5-1; D gene: NA; clone size: NA; CDR3 DNA: TGCGCCAGCAGCTTGCCCGACGGGACTGGGGCCAACGTCCTGACTTTC; CDR3 protein: CASSLPDGTGANVLTF
J gene: TRBJ1-1; V gene: TRBV7-9; D gene: NA; clone size: NA; CDR3 DNA: TGTGCCAGCAGCTTAGTTCGGGGAGTGAACACTGAAGCTTTCTTT; CDR3 protein: CASSLVRGVNTEAFF
J gene: TRBJ2-7; V gene: TRBV5-1; D gene: NA; clone size: NA; CDR3 DNA: TGCGCCAGCAGCTTTGGGCAGCCCTACGAGCAGTACTTC; CDR3 protein: CASSFGQPYEQYF
J gene: TRBJ1-5; V gene: TRBV2; D gene: NA; clone size: NA; CDR3 DNA: TGTGCCAGCAATTATGGTCGGAATCAGCCCCAGCATTTT; CDR3 protein: CASNYGRNQPQHF
J gene: TRBJ1-2; V gene: TRBV7-3; D gene: NA; clone size: NA; CDR3 DNA: TGTGCCAGCAGCTTAATCCCCGGGGGGCACTATGGCTACACCTTC; CDR3 protein: CASSLIPGGHYGYTF
J gene: TRBJ2-5; V gene: TRBV11-3; D gene: NA; clone size: NA; CDR3 DNA: TGTGCCAGCCGACGGGGAGTTCAAGAGACCCAGTACTTC; CDR3 protein: CASRRGVQETQYF
J gene: TRBJ2-7; V gene: TRBV5-4; D gene: TRBD2; clone size: NA; CDR3 DNA: TGTGCCAGCAGCTCGGGACTAGCGGGCCCCCACGAGCAGTACTTC; CDR3 protein: CASSSGLAGPHEQYF
J gene: TRBJ1-1; V gene: TRBV27; D gene: TRBD1; clone size: NA; CDR3 DNA: TGTGCCAGCAGTTTACAGGGGGCGTCCACTGAAGCTTTCTTT; CDR3 protein: CASSLQGASTEAFF
J gene: TRBJ2-1; V gene: TRBV4-2; D gene: TRBD1; clone size: NA; CDR3 DNA: TGTGCCAGCAGCCAAGAGAGGACAGGGGCCCGGTTTAGCTCCTACAATGAGCAGTTCTTC; CDR3 protein: CASSQERTGARFSSYNEQFF
J gene: TRBJ2-7; V gene: TRBV10-1; D gene: TRBD2; clone size: few; CDR3 DNA: TGCGCCAGCAGCTCCGAGCGGGAGGGCCTCTACGAGCAGTACTTC; CDR3 protein: CASSSEREGLYEQYF
J gene: TRBJ2-7; V gene: TRBV27; D gene: NA; clone size: NA; CDR3 DNA: TGTGCCAGCAGTACTTCCTACGAGCAGTACTTC; CDR3 protein: CASSTSYEQYF
J gene: TRBJ2-5; V gene: TRBV27; D gene: TRBD2; clone size: NA; CDR3 DNA: TGTGCCAGCAGTTTATCGATTACCCCGGGACTAGCGGGATTCCAAGAGACCCAGTACTTC; CDR3 protein: CASSLSITPGLAGFQETQYF